This T cell receptor (beta chain) was captured in a study of cytotoxic CD8 clonotypes in ibrutinib-treated CLL. For the study at large: Researchers reported 11 relapsed/refractory and approximately 15 treatment-naive patients, 17 to 18 of them IGHV unmutated. Productive templates averaged roughly 270,000 per sample, and productive rearrangements around 92,000.

A note on this clone: As yet, its antigen is unknown.

V was clipped by 5 bases and J by 3 bases, with 5 bases between them. This CDR3 is built from 12 residues. Germline assignment: CDR1 SGHTA and CDR2 FQGTGA. Profiling relied on immunoSEQ multiplex PCR, and the TCRdb table lists in-frame clones only, not all of them. The table includes about 43,000 clones, 60% to 75% detected once. General study points: Public clonotypes were rare and shrank or held steady on treatment. Having risen at ibrutinib response, clonality had fallen back toward baseline by progression.

This sample comprised PBMCs, obtained after 12 months of ibrutinib treatment. This clonotype originated in a human donor with chronic lymphocytic leukemia. This chain links TRBV7-3 with TRBJ1-3; D remains unclear. The chain's CDR3 is CASSPDGNTIYF. CDR3 DNA sequence: TGTGCCAGCAGCCCTGATGGAAACACCATATATTTT. Together with reference TRBV7-3 and TRBJ1-3, the CDR3 gives the full variable domain: GAGVSQTPSNKVTEKGKYVELRCDPISGHTALYWYRQSLGQGPEFLIYFQGTGAADDSGLPNDRFFAVRPEGSVSTLKIQRTERGDSAVYLCASSPDGNTIYFGEGSWLTVV.